This T cell receptor beta chain was captured in a study of T cell responses to AZD1222 COVID-19 vaccine. Broader study findings: CD4 TCRs linked to vaccination spanned spike, dominating at 160-218 and 743-854.

A note on this clone: Its target is not known. Other DNA sequences from this sample encode an identical CDR3 as well.

The V end lost 1 base, the J end lost 5 bases, and 8 bases lay between the germline ends. This CDR3 comprises 14 residues. The germline gives CDR1 SGHTA, CDR2 FQGNSA. TCRdb's table, derived via immunoSEQ multiplex PCR, lists solely in-frame clones and lacks some. The data hold about 210,000 clones, with approximately 94% observed a single time. The specimen comprised peripheral blood, sampled 28 days after the second dose of the MenACWY control vaccine. The chain joins TRBV7-2 to TRBJ2-2; D remains ambiguous. This receptor was taken from an adult who received the MenACWY meningococcal vaccine as a control. CDR3 sequence reads: CASSLGSGTGELFF. The CDR3 DNA follows: TGTGCCAGCAGCTTAGGGTCCGGGACCGGGGAGCTGTTTTTT.